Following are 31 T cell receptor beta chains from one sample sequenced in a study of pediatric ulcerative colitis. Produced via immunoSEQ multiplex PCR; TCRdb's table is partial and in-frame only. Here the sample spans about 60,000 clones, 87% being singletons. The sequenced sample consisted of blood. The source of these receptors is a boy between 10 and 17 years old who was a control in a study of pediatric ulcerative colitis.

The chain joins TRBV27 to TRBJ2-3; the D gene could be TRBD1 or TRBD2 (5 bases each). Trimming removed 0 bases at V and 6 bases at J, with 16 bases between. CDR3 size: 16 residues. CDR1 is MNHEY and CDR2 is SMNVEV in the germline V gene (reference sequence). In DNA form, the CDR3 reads TGTGCCAGCAGTTTATCGACGGGACCGCCGGCGGATACGCAGTATTTT. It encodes CASSLSTGPPADTQYF.

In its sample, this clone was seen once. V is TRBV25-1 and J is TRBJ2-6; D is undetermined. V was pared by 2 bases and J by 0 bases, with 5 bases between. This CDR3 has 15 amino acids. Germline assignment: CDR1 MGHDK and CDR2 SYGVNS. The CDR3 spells CASSEEVSGANVLTF. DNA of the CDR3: TGTGCCAGCAGTGAAGAGGTCTCTGGGGCCAACGTCCTGACTTTC. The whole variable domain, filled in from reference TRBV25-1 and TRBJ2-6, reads EADIYQTPRYLVIGTGKKITLECSQTMGHDKMYWYQQDPGMELHLIHYSYGVNSTEKGDLSSESTVSRIRTEHFPLTLESARPSHTSQYLCASSEEVSGANVLTFGAGSRLTVL.

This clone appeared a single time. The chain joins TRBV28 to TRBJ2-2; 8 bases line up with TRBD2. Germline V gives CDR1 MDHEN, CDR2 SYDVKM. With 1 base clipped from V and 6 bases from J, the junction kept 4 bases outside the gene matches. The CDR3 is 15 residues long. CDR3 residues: CASSLFSGMAGELFF. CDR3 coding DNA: TGTGCCAGCAGTTTATTTAGCGGGATGGCCGGGGAGCTGTTTTTT.

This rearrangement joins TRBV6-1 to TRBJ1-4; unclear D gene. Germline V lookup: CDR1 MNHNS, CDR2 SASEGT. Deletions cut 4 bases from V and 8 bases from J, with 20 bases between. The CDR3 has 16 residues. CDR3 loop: CASSVDYEGGFEKLFF. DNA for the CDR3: TGTGCCAGCAGTGTAGATTATGAGGGAGGCTTCGAAAAACTGTTTTTT.

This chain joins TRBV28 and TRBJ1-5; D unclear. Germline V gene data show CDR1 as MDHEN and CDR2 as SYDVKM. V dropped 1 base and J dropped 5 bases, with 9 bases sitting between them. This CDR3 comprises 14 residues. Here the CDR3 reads CASSLSSAHQPQHF. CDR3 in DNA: TGTGCCAGCAGTTTATCTTCAGCTCATCAGCCCCAGCATTTT.

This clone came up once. The CDR3 region has the DNA TGTGCCAGCAGCTTATCCTATCTGTGGGACAATCAGCCCCAGCATTTT. Protein product: CASSLSYLWDNQPQHF. The genes are TRBV7-2 and TRBJ1-5; no reliable D call. This CDR3 has 16 residues. CDR1 is SGHTA, CDR2 FQGNSA, per germline. V dropped 2 bases and J dropped 3 bases, with 14 bases sitting between them.

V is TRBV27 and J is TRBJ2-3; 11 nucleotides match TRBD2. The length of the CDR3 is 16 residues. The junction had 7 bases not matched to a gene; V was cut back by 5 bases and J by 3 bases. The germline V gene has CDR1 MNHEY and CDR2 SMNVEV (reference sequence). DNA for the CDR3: TGTGCCAGCAGTCCCGGACTAGCGGGCCCGACAGATACGCAGTATTTT. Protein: CASSPGLAGPTDTQYF.

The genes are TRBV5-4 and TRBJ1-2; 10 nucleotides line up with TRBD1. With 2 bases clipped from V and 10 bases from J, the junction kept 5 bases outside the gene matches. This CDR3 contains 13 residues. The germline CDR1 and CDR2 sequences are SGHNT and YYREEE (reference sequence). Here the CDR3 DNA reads TGTGCCAGCAGCTTTCCCGGGACAGGGGCCTACACCTTC. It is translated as CASSFPGTGAYTF. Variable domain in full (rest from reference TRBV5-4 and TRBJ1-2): ETGVTQSPTHLIKTRGQQVTLRCSSQSGHNTVSWYQQALGQGPQFIFQYYREEENGRGNFPPRFSGLQFPNYSSELNVNALELDDSALYLCASSFPGTGAYTFGSGTRLTVV.

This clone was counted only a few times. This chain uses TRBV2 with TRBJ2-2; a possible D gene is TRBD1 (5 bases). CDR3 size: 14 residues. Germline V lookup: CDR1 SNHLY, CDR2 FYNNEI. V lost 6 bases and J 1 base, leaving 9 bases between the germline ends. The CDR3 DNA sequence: TGTGCCAGCAGCTCCAGGGAGAACACCGGGGAGCTGTTTTTT. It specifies CASSSRENTGELFF.

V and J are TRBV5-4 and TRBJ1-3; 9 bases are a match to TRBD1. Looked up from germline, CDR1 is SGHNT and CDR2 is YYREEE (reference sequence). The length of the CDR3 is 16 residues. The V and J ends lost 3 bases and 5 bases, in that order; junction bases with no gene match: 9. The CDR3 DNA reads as TGTGCCAGCAGCTCGGGGGGACAGGGAGGGAGAAACACCATATATTTT. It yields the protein CASSSGGQGGRNTIYF.

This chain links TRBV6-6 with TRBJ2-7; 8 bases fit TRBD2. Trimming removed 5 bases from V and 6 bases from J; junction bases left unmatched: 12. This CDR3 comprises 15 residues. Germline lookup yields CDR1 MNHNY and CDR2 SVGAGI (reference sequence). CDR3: CASSPLSGGLGEQYF. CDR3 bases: TGTGCCAGCAGTCCGCTGAGCGGGGGACTTGGCGAGCAGTACTTC.

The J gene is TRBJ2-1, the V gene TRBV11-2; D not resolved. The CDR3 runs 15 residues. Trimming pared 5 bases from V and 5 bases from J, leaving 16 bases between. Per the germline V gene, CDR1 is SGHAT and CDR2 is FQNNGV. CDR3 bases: TGTGCCAGCAGCGTGACACCTGGCCATAACAATGAGCAGTTCTTC. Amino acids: CASSVTPGHNNEQFF.

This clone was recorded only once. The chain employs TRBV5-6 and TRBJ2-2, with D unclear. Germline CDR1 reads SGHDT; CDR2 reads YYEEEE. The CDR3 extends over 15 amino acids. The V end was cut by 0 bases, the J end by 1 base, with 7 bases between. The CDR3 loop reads CASSLVIKNTGELFF. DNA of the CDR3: TGTGCCAGCAGCTTGGTCATAAAGAACACCGGGGAGCTGTTTTTT.

This chain's CDR3 is CASSDSGTALSSYEQYF. The CDR3 DNA reads TGTGCCAGCAGTGACAGTGGGACAGCCCTAAGCTCCTACGAGCAGTACTTC. The chain joins TRBV25-1 to TRBJ2-7, with 7 bases matching TRBD1. Germline loops: CDR1 MGHDK, CDR2 SYGVNS. The CDR3 consists of 17 residues. V trimming: 3 bases; J trimming: 0 bases; junction bases outside the gene matches: 11.

The CDR3 nucleotides read TGTGCCAGCTCAAAGATGACAGCGTATAATGAAAAACTGTTTTTT. Amino acids: CASSKMTAYNEKLFF. J is TRBJ1-4 and V is TRBV19; possible D gene TRBD1, 5 bases. V was trimmed by 9 bases and J by 4 bases, leaving 18 bases between them. Germline V gives CDR1 LNHDA, CDR2 SQIVND (reference sequence). This CDR3 is 15 amino acids long.

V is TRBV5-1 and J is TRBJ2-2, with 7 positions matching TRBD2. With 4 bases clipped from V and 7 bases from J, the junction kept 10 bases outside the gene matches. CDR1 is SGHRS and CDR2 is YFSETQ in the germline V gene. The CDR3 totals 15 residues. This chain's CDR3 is CASSPFEREYGELFF. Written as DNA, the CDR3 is TGCGCCAGCAGCCCCTTTGAGCGGGAATACGGGGAGCTGTTTTTT.

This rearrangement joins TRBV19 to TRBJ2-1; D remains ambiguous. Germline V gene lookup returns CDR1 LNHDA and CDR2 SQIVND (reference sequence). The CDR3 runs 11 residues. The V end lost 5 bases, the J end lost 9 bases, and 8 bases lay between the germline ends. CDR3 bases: TGTGCCAGTAGTTCTTTCAGTGAGCAGTTCTTC. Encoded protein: CASSSFSEQFF.

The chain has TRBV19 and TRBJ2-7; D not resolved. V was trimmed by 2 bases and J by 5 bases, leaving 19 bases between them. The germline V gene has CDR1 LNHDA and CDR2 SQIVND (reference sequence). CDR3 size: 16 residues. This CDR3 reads CASSISPESYGNEQYF. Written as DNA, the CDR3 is TGTGCCAGTAGTATATCCCCTGAAAGCTACGGCAACGAGCAGTACTTC.

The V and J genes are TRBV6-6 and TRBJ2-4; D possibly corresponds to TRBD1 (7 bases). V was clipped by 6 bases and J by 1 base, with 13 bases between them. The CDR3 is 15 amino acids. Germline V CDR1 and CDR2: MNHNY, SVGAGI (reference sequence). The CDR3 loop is CASSEPGGAKNIQYF. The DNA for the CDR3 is TGTGCCAGCAGCGAACCAGGGGGGGCCAAAAACATTCAGTACTTC.

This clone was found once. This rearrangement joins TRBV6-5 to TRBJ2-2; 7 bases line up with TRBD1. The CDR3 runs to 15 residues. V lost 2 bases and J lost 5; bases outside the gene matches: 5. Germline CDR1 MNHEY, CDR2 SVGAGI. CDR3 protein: CASSYVDRVTGELFF. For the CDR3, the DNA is TGTGCCAGCAGTTACGTTGACAGGGTTACCGGGGAGCTGTTTTTT.

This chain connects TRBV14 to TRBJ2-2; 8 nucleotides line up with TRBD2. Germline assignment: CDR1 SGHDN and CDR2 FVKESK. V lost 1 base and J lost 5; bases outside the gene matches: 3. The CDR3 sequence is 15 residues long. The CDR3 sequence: CASSQGGGRTGELFF. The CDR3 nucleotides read TGTGCCAGCAGCCAAGGCGGGGGGCGGACCGGGGAGCTGTTTTTT. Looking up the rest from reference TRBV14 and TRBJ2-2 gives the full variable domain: EAGVTQFPSHSVIEKGQTVTLRCDPISGHDNLYWYRRVMGKEIKFLLHFVKESKQDESGMPNNRFLAERTGGTYSTLKVQPAELEDSGVYFCASSQGGGRTGELFFGEGSRLTVL.

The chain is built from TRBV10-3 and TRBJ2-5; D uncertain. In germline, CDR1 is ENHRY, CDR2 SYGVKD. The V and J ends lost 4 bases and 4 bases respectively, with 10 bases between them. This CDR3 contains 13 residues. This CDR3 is CAISVAESETQYF. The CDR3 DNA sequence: TGTGCCATCAGTGTGGCGGAATCAGAGACCCAGTACTTC.

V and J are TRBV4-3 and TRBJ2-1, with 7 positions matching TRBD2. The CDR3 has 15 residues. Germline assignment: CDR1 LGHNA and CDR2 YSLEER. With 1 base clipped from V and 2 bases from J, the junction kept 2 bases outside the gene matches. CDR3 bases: TGCGCCAGCAGCCAAGTCGGGGGGACCTACAATGAGCAGTTCTTC. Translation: CASSQVGGTYNEQFF.

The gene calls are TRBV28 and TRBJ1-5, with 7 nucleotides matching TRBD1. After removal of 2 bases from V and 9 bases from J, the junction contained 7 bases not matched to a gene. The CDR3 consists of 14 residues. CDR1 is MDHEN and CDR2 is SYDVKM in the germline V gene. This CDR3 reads CASSLAGTERPQHF. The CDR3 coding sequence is TGTGCCAGCAGTTTAGCCGGGACAGAGAGGCCCCAGCATTTT.

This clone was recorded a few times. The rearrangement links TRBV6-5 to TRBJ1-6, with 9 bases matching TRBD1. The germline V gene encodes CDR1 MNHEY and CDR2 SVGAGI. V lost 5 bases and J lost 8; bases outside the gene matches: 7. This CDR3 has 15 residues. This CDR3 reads CASSPRTGVDSPLHF. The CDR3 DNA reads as TGTGCCAGCAGTCCCCGGACAGGGGTGGATTCACCCCTCCACTTT.

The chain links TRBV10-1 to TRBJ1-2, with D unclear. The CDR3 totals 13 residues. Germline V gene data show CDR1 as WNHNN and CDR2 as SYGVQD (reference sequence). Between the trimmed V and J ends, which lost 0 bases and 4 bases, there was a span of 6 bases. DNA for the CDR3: TGCGCCAGCAGTGAGTCGGAGACCTATGGCTACACCTTC. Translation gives CASSESETYGYTF.

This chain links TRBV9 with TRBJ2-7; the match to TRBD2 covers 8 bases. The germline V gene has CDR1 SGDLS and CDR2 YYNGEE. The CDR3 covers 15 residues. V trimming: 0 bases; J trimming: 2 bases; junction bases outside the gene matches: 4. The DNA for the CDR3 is TGTGCCAGCAGCGTAGATACTAGCGGAGCCTACGAGCAGTACTTC. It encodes CASSVDTSGAYEQYF.

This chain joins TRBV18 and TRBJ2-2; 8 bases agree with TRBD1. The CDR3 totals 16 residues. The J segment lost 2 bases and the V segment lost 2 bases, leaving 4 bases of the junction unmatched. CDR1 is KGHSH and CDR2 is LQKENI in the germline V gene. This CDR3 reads CASSPLGQGNTGELFF. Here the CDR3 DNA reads TGTGCCAGCTCACCATTAGGACAGGGAAACACCGGGGAGCTGTTTTTT.

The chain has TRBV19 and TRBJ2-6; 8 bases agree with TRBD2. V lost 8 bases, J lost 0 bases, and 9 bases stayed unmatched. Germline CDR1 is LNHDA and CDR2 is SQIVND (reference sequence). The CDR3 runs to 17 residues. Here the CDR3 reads CASPTLADSSGANVLTF. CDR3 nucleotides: TGTGCCAGTCCAACACTAGCGGACAGCTCTGGGGCCAACGTCCTGACTTTC.

The CDR3 DNA sequence: TGTGCCAGTAGTACCCGGGACAGCCAAGAGACCCAGTACTTC. Protein: CASSTRDSQETQYF. The chain has TRBV19 and TRBJ2-5; 7 nucleotides match TRBD1. The ends lost 4 bases at V and 1 base at J; junction bases unmatched: 3. CDR1 and CDR2 (germline): LNHDA, SQIVND (reference sequence). The CDR3 covers 14 residues.

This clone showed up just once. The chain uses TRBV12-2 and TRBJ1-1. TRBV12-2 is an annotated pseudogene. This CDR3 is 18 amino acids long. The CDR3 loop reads CASRLPGTLRVVWTEAFF. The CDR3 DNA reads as TGTGCAAGTCGCTTACCCGGGACTCTTCGGGTTGTATGGACTGAAGCTTTCTTT.